Sequencing of this T cell receptor (beta chain) was carried out in a study of T cells in localized non-small cell lung cancer. Findings and limits, study-wide: Tumor showed lower T cell clonality than uninvolved adjacent lung, where it was highest. Among the top 100 tumor clones, a median 57 appeared in adjacent lung. A single tumor region was sequenced, leaving heterogeneity possible.

V was shortened by 5 bases and J by 1 base, with 17 bases between the two germline ends. The V gene's germline CDR1 is SGHVS and CDR2 FNYEAQ. This CDR3 has 16 residues. Clones were read by immunoSEQ multiplex PCR, and TCRdb kept only the in-frame ones, dropping some. Among 30,000 or so clones listed, 80% to 95% were seen once. Worth noting for this clone: Its antigen is as yet unknown.

This chain connects TRBV7-6 to TRBJ2-5, with D possibly called TRBD1 or TRBD2 (5 bases each). The source is a female donor over 55 with stage I lung adenocarcinoma. The sequenced sample was peripheral blood, obtained before any cancer treatment. The CDR3 DNA follows: TGTGCCAGCAGCGGCCGAGGGGTGAAGGGCCAAGAGACCCAGTACTTC. Protein product: CASSGRGVKGQETQYF. Supplemented by reference TRBV7-6 and TRBJ2-5, the full variable domain reads GAGVSQSPRYKVTKRGQDVALRCDPISGHVSLYWYRQALGQGPEFLTYFNYEAQQDKSGLPNDRFSAERPEGSISTLTIQRTEQRDSAMYRCASSGRGVKGQETQYFGPGTRLLVL.